This T cell receptor beta chain comes out of a study of OX40 agonist ivuxolimab in advanced cancers. Sequencing was performed with immunoSEQ multiplex PCR; in TCRdb, only in-frame clones are kept and a portion is missing. The sample has about 65,000 clones, about nine tenths seen once. V lost 7 bases, J lost 9 bases, and 13 bases lay in between. Germline-derived CDR1 and CDR2 are ENHRY and SYGVKD. The CDR3 contains 12 residues. This clonotype was obtained from an adult with an advanced solid tumor such as melanoma, head and neck, liver or kidney cancer. Sequencing used CD4+ or CD8+ T cells sorted from blood, obtained in a trial of the OX40 agonist ivuxolimab. This chain connects TRBV10-3 to TRBJ2-1; the D call may be TRBD1 or TRBD2 (5 bases each). The CDR3 sequence is CAITGTAGEQFF. The CDR3 nucleotides read TGTGCCATCACCGGGACGGCCGGTGAGCAGTTCTTC.